This record looks at one T cell receptor beta chain sequence and its context. What it recognizes is unknown. It was RNA transcripts that yielded the amplified TCR beta CDR3 regions. In the first-round RT-PCR of the TCR CDR3, the HTBI primer set was used. TCRdb reanalysed the multiplex PCR reads using MiXCR and keeps one entry per CDR3 protein. The sample gives 660,000 or so distinct CDR3 sequences, over 40% of which show up once; less than 9.5% is in the top ten. This sample was taken from a study of T cells in Graves' hyperthyroidism and ophthalmopathy. Study-wide results and limits: Ophthalmopathy got predicted by the model a median approximately six months before its onset. Ophthalmopathy cases were set apart from stable hyperthyroidism by a 13 V-J model. The majority of expanded thyroid clonotypes above 0.001 also appeared in blood.

Germline CDR1 reads LNHDA; CDR2 reads SQIVND (reference sequence). This CDR3 region has 13 residues. The V and J ends lost 6 bases and 4 bases respectively, with 12 bases between them. This TCR came from an adult man with Graves' disease, either hyperthyroidism or ophthalmopathy (not recorded which). Sequenced sample: peripheral blood or thyroid tissue (not recorded which). The V call is TRBV19, the J call TRBJ1-2, with D possibly matching TRBD1 (6 bases). DNA for the CDR3: TGTGCCAGTAGAGGGGGGCCGGGCTATGGCTACACCTTC. This translates into CASRGGPGYGYTF.